This passage covers 8 T cell receptor beta chains from one sample sequenced in a study of T cells after yellow fever vaccination. A single record per CDR3 protein comes from TCRdb applying MiXCR to the 5' RACE reads. The profile shows around 590,000 distinct CDR3 sequences, more than 9% of them singletons. Source: PBMCs, taken on the day of the yellow fever booster vaccination. Receptor source: a man aged 30 to 45 who received the YFV17D yellow fever vaccine.

The V call is TRBV28, the J call TRBJ1-5, with D possibly being TRBD1 (5 bases). Germline-derived CDR1 and CDR2 are MDHEN and SYDVKM. CDR3 length: 14 amino acids. Trimming pared 3 bases from V and 7 bases from J, leaving 13 bases between. Here the CDR3 reads CASSFPQGRQPQHF. As DNA, the CDR3 is TGTGCCAGCAGTTTCCCCCAGGGCCGACAGCCCCAGCATTTT. The variable domain in full, with the rest retrieved from reference TRBV28 and TRBJ1-5, is DVKVTQSSRYLVKRTGEKVFLECVQDMDHENMFWYRQDPGLGLRLIYFSYDVKMKEKGDIPEGYSVSREKKERFSLILESASTNQTSMYLCASSFPQGRQPQHFGDGTRLSIL.

About this clonotype itself: The limits of the CDR3 on the DNA are not certain, so only TCRdb's listed CDR3 is given. This chain joins TRBV7-9 and TRBJ2-5; no DNA check was done on the table's D call, TRBD1. Both ends counted, the CDR3 spans 12 residues. CDR1 and CDR2 (germline): SEHNR, FQNEAQ (reference sequence). CDR3 sequence reads: CASSLVASGAYF.

V gene TRBV6-2 or TRBV6-3 combines with J gene TRBJ2-1, with D uncertain. Germline values: CDR1 MNHEY, CDR2 SVGEGT. The CDR3 runs 12 residues. Trimming pared 5 bases from V and 2 bases from J, leaving 4 bases between. The CDR3 DNA is TGTGCCAGCAGTAACCCCTACAATGAGCAGTTCTTC. Its protein product is CASSNPYNEQFF.

This clonotype was recorded a few times. The V gene is TRBV6-5, the J gene TRBJ2-7, with a possible D match to TRBD1 (5 bases). In germline, CDR1 is MNHEY, CDR2 SVGAGI. V gave up 2 bases and J gave up 4 bases, with 12 bases separating them. This CDR3 is 14 amino acids long. In DNA, the CDR3 is TGTGCCAGCAGTTACAGGGCAGGGAAATACGAGCAGTACTTC. Protein product: CASSYRAGKYEQYF.

The rearrangement uses TRBV18 and TRBJ1-5; 10 positions match TRBD1. Germline lookup yields CDR1 KGHSH and CDR2 LQKENI. CDR3 length equals 14 residues. J was trimmed by 3 bases and V by 6 bases; bases with no gene match: 2. CDR3: CASSGTGANQPQHF. CDR3 nucleotide sequence: TGTGCCAGCTCCGGGACAGGGGCCAATCAGCCCCAGCATTTT. Full variable domain (missing parts from reference TRBV18 and TRBJ1-5): NAGVMQNPRHLVRRRGQEARLRCSPMKGHSHVYWYRQLPEEGLKFMVYLQKENIIDESGMPKERFSAEFPKEGPSILRIQQVVRGDSAAYFCASSGTGANQPQHFGDGTRLSIL.

A few counts support this clonotype. The CDR3 spells CASSVTKGPPGWEQYF. The CDR3 DNA reads as TGCGCCAGCAGTGTAACTAAGGGACCGCCCGGGTGGGAGCAGTACTTC. The chain has TRBV10-2 and TRBJ2-7; D is possibly TRBD1 or TRBD2 (5 bases each). V lost 4 bases, J lost 7 bases, and 23 bases lay in between. Germline loops: CDR1 WSHSY, CDR2 SAAADI. The CDR3 is 16 amino acids.

This clonotype has a count of ten or more. The chain joins TRBV7-2 to TRBJ2-5; TRBD2 matches 10 bases. Trimming at V came to 3 bases and at J to 3 bases, leaving 7 bases not matched to a gene. Germline V gives CDR1 SGHTA, CDR2 FQGNSA. The CDR3 spans 16 residues. The CDR3 loop is CASSLYSGRVKETQYF. In nucleotides, the CDR3 is TGTGCCAGCAGCTTGTACAGCGGGAGGGTCAAAGAGACCCAGTACTTC.

This clonotype was detected only a few times. The chain couples TRBV7-2 to TRBJ2-6; D is uncertain. CDR1 is SGHTA, CDR2 FQGNSA, per germline. The CDR3 is made up of 14 amino acids. Deletions cut 4 bases from V and 2 bases from J, with 6 bases between. CDR3 sequence (DNA): TGTGCCAGCAGCTCCCAAACTGGGGCCAACGTCCTGACTTTC. This codes for CASSSQTGANVLTF.